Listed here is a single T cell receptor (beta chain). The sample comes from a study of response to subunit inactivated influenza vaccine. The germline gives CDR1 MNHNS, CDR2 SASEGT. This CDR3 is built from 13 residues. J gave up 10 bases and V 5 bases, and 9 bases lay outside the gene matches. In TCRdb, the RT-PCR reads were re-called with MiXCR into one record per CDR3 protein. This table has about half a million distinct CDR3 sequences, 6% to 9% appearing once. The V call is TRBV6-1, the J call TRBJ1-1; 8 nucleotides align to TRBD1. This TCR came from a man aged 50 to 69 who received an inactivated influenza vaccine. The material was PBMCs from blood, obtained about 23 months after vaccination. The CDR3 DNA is TGTGCCAGCAGTCTAGAAAACAGGGGGAGAGCTTTCTTT. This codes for CASSLENRGRAFF.